Sequencing of this T cell receptor beta chain was carried out in a study of cytomegalovirus exposure and HLA in healthy donors. Study-level findings and limits: In a later analysis, a genetic analysis reported fewer productive-TCR N-insertions in an Asian-associated ancestry cluster than the cohort average. The dataset shows that most TCR sequences were rare, while some public TCRs occurred in many donors.

As to this clone: Its target is not known.

V lost 3 bases to trimming and J lost 2 bases; unmatched junction nucleotides: 7. Germline V gene lookup returns CDR1 SGHNT and CDR2 YYREEE (reference sequence). This CDR3 comprises 17 residues. PCR amplification relied on 60 Vbeta primers (plus 13 Jbeta primers). Repertoires were generated with immunoSEQ multiplex PCR, while TCRdb's copy carries only in-frame clones and drops some. This sample has just over 150,000 clones, with around 78% found just once. The source is a woman in her forties in good health and CMV-seronegative. The sequenced sample consisted of PBMCs. The chain joins TRBV5-4 to TRBJ2-7; 14 positions match TRBD2. CDR3 residues: CASSSGLAGVLTYEQYF. CDR3 bases: TGTGCCAGCAGCTCGGGACTAGCGGGGGTACTTACCTACGAGCAGTACTTC.